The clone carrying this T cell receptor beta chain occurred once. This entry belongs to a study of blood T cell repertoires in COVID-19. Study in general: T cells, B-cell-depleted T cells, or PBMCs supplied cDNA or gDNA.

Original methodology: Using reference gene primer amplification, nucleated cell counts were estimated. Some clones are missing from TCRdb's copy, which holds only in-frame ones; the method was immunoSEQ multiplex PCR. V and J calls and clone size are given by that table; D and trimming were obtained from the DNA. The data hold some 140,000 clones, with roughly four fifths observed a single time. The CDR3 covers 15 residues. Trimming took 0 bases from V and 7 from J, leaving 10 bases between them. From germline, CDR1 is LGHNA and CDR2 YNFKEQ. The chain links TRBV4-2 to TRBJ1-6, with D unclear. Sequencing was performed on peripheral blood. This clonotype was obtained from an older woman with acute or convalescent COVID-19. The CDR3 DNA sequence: TGTGCCAGCAGCCAAGATCTCCAGGCGAATTCACCCCTCCACTTT. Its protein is CASSQDLQANSPLHF.